This T cell receptor (beta chain) was recorded in a study of T-cell memory formation after mild COVID-19. Study-level information: Across donors, TCR clusters were largely donor specific. General study points: Clones which contracted sat mainly in CM and EM if CD4+, and in EMRA if CD8+.

For this clonotype: No antigen is known for it.

From 5'RACE with constant-segment primers came TCR alpha and TCR beta cDNA libraries that carried sample barcodes and UMIs. TCRdb re-derived calls from the 5' RACE reads in MiXCR, one entry per CDR3 protein. Among hundreds of thousands of distinct CDR3 sequences, around a sixth were seen once, and the ten largest hold just over 8%. The V and J ends lost 6 bases and 4 bases respectively, with 28 bases between them. In germline, CDR1 is SEHNR, CDR2 FQNEAQ (reference sequence). The CDR3 runs 18 residues. This sequence was found in an adult woman who had mild COVID-19 (a few samples of this study predate the infection). Cell type and time point are not known. The sequencing input was PBMCs or a T cell subset sorted from them (not recorded which). J is TRBJ2-7 and V is TRBV7-9; a possible D gene is TRBD2 (6 bases). CDR3 coding DNA: TGTGCCAGCAGAAACCCGGACGGACCGGGACTCGACGCGTACGAGCAGTACTTC. Its protein is CASRNPDGPGLDAYEQYF.